The text below deals with one TCR beta chain. The final CDR3 position lacks the conserved phenylalanine or tryptophan, pointing to a likely read error. MiXCR, run by TCRdb on the reads, gives a single entry per CDR3 protein. The sample has roughly 250,000 distinct CDR3 sequences; more than 25% are singletons. This entry comes from a study of kidney transplant recipient with SARS-CoV-2 infection. The specimen comprised a blood sample, sampled at baseline and on day 111 from a kidney transplant recipient. This clonotype was sampled from a male patient younger than 45 who had COVID-19 and was a kidney transplant recipient. Some T cells may be provided by the graft donor.

The CDR3 coding sequence is TGTGCCAGCAGCTTAGAGGCCCGGAGGCAGCCCCAGCATCTT. This gives the protein CASSLEARRQPQHL. The V and J genes are TRBV7-2 and TRBJ1-5; no clear D gene. Trimming removed 1 base from V and 7 bases from J, with 11 bases in between. CDR3 size: 14 residues. Per the germline V gene, CDR1 is SGHTA and CDR2 is FQGNSA.